This TCR beta chain originates from a study of cytomegalovirus exposure and HLA in healthy donors. V dropped 3 bases and J dropped 6; count of bases not matched to a gene: 22. Looked up from germline, CDR1 is MNHNS and CDR2 is SASEGT. This CDR3 is 20 amino acids long. The PCR was carried out with 60 Vbeta primers and 13 Jbeta primers. The method was immunoSEQ multiplex PCR; TCRdb's version includes in-frame clones alone and lacks a portion of them. The sample lists about 210,000 clones, about four fifths seen once, with 12% to 15% in the top ten. The chain recombines TRBV6-1 with TRBJ2-1; 8 positions agree with TRBD2. Source material: PBMCs. The TCR sequence derives from a woman younger than 45 in good health and CMV-seropositive. The chain's CDR3 is CASSDSRRGGRWVGVNEQFF. The CDR3 nucleotides are TGTGCCAGCAGTGATAGCAGGAGGGGCGGGAGGTGGGTCGGAGTCAATGAGCAGTTCTTC.